This T cell receptor beta chain was captured in a study of Ad26.COV2.S vaccination and SARS-CoV-2 variants. For this clone: The antigen remains unidentified. Other DNA variants within this sample encode the same CDR3.

The V gene's germline CDR1 is MDHEN and CDR2 SYDVKM. There are 14 residues in the CDR3. V lost 2 bases and J lost 2, with 10 bases in between. Libraries were prepared by immunoSEQ multiplex PCR; TCRdb keeps only in-frame clonotypes and omits some of them. The table lists roughly 500,000 clones, approximately 88% of them singletons. The sample's treatment: around 19 received Ad26.COV2.S at low or high dose, single or two shots; about 5 received placebo; per-sample allocation not given. Samples were taken on day 63 after the first vaccine or placebo injection. The sample came from a Boston adult aged 18-55 years. Whole-study findings and limits: Analyses of TCR breadth and depth may have underestimated total T cell responses.

This receptor was obtained from a person aged 18-60 years who received the Ad26.COV2.S COVID-19 vaccine or a placebo. V usage is TRBV28 and J usage is TRBJ2-7; weak D call: TRBD2 (5 bases). The material sequenced was peripheral blood, taken in a trial of Ad26.COV2.S vaccine versus placebo. This CDR3 is CASSLSGPTYEQYF. CDR3 DNA: TGTGCCAGCAGTTTAAGCGGTCCTACCTACGAGCAGTACTTC.